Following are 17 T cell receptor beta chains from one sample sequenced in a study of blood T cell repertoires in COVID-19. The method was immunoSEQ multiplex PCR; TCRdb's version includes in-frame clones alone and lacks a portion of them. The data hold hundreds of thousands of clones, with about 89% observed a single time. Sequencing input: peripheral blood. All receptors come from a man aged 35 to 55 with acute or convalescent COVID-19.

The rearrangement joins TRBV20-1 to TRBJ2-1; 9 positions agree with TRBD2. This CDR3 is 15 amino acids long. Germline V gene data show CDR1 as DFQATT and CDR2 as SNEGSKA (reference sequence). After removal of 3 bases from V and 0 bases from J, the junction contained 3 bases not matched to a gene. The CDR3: CSASGGGASYNEQFF. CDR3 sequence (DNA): TGCAGTGCTAGTGGCGGGGGGGCCTCCTACAATGAGCAGTTCTTC.

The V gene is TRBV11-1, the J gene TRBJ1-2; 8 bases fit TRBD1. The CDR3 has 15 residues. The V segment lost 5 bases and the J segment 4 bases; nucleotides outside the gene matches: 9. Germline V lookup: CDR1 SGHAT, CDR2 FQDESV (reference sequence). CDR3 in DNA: TGTGCCAGCAGCCCAGCCGGGACAGGAGTCTATGGCTACACCTTC. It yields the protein CASSPAGTGVYGYTF.

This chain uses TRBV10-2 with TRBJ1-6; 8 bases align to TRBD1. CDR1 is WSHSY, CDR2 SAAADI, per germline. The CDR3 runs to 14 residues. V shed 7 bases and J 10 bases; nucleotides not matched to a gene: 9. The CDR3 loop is CASKGDRGSSPLHF. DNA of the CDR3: TGCGCCAGCAAAGGCGACAGGGGTTCATCACCCCTCCACTTT.

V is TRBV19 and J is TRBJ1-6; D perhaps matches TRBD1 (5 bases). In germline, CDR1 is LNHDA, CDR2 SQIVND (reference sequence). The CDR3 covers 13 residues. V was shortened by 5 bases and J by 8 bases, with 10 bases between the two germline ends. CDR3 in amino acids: CASSPGGDSPLHF. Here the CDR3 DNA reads TGTGCCAGTAGTCCCGGGGGAGATTCACCCCTCCACTTT. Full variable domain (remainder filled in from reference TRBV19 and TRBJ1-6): DGGITQSPKYLFRKEGQNVTLSCEQNLNHDAMYWYRQDPGQGLRLIYYSQIVNDFQKGDIAEGYSVSREKKESFPLTVTSAQKNPTAFYLCASSPGGDSPLHFGNGTRLTVT.

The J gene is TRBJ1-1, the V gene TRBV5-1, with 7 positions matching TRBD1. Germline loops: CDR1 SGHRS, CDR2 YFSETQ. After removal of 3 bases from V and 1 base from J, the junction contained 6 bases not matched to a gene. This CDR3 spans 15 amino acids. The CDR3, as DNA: TGCGCCAGCAGCTCGCGGGGACAGACGAACACTGAAGCTTTCTTT. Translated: CASSSRGQTNTEAFF.

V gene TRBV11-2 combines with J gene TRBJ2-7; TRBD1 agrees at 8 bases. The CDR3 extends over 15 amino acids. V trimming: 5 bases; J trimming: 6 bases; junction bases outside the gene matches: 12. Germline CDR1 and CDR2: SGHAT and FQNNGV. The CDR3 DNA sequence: TGTGCCAGCAGCGCTCTTCCAGGGGGCAATTTCGAGCAGTACTTC. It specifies CASSALPGGNFEQYF.

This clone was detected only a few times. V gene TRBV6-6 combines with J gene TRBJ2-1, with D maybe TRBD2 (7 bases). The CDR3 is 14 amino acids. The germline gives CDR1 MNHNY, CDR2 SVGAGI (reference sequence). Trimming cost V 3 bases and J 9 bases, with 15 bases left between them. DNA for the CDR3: TGTGCCAGCAGTTATTTTAGGGGGGGAGGTGAGCAGTTCTTC. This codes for CASSYFRGGGEQFF.

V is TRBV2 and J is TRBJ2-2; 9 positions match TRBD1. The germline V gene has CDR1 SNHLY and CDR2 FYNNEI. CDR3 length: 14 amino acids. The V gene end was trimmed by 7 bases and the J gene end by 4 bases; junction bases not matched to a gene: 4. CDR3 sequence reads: CASTWDRATGELFF. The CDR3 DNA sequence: TGTGCCAGCACCTGGGACAGGGCCACCGGGGAGCTGTTTTTT.

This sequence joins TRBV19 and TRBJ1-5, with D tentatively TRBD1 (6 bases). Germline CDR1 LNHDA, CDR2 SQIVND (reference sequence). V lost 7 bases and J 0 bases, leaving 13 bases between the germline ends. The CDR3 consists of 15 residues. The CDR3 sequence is CASMRTVGSNQPQHF. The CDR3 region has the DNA TGTGCCAGTATGAGGACAGTAGGTAGCAATCAGCCCCAGCATTTT.

The CDR3 here is CASSPGQGARGAFF. The CDR3 coding sequence is TGTGCCAGTAGCCCGGGACAGGGGGCGAGAGGAGCTTTCTTT. The V and J genes are TRBV19 and TRBJ1-1; 12 nucleotides agree with TRBD1. After removal of 6 bases from V and 10 bases from J, the junction contained 9 bases not matched to a gene. Germline CDR1 LNHDA, CDR2 SQIVND (reference sequence). The CDR3 extends over 14 amino acids.

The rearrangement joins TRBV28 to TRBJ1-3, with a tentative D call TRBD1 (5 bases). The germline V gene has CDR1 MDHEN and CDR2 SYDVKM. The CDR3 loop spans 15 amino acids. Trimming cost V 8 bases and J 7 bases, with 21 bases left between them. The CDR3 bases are TGTGCCAGCGGTGGGAGGGGTAAGAAACGGAACACCATATATTTT. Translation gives CASGGRGKKRNTIYF.

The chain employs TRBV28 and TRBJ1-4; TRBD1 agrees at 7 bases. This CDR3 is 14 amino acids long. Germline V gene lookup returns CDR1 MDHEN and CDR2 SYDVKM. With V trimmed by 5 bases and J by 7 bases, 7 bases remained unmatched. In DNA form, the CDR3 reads TGTGCCAGCAGTCAGATACGGGACAGTGAAAAACTGTTTTTT. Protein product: CASSQIRDSEKLFF.

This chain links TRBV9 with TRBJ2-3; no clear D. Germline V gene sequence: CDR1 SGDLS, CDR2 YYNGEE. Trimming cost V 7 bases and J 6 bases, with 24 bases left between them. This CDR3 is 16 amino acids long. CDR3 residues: CASGRQSSALTDTQYF. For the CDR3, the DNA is TGTGCCAGCGGAAGGCAGTCGAGCGCTTTAACGGATACGCAGTATTTT.

The CDR3 bases are TGTGCCAGCGCCCGGGAGGGGGAGGAAAAACTGTTTTTT. It codes for CASAREGEEKLFF. The V and J genes are TRBV6-5 and TRBJ1-4; possible D gene TRBD1, 6 bases. V gave up 8 bases and J gave up 8 bases, with 15 bases separating them. The germline V gene encodes CDR1 MNHEY and CDR2 SVGAGI. There are 13 residues in the CDR3.

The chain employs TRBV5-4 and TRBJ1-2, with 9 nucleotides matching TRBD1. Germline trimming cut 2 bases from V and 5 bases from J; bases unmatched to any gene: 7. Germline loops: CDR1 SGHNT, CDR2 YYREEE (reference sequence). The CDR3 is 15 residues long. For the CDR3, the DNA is TGTGCCAGCAGCTTATGGGACAGGGTAGGGTATGGCTACACCTTC. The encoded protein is CASSLWDRVGYGYTF. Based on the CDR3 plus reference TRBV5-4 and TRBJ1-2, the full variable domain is ETGVTQSPTHLIKTRGQQVTLRCSSQSGHNTVSWYQQALGQGPQFIFQYYREEENGRGNFPPRFSGLQFPNYSSELNVNALELDDSALYLCASSLWDRVGYGYTFGSGTRLTVV.

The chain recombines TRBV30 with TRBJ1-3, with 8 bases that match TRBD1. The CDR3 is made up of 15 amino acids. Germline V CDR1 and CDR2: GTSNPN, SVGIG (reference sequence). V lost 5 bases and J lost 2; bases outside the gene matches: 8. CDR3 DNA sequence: TGTGCCTGGGATACAACAGGGGGGCCTGGAAACACCATATATTTT. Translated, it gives CAWDTTGGPGNTIYF.

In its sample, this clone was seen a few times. CDR3 amino acids: CASSLRVSSGNTIYF. The CDR3 coding sequence is TGTGCCAGCAGCCTACGGGTGAGCTCTGGAAACACCATATATTTT. The genes are TRBV11-2 and TRBJ1-3, with D unresolved. This CDR3 is 15 amino acids long. The V and J ends lost 5 bases and 0 bases respectively, with 11 bases between them. CDR1 SGHAT and CDR2 FQNNGV come from the germline V gene.